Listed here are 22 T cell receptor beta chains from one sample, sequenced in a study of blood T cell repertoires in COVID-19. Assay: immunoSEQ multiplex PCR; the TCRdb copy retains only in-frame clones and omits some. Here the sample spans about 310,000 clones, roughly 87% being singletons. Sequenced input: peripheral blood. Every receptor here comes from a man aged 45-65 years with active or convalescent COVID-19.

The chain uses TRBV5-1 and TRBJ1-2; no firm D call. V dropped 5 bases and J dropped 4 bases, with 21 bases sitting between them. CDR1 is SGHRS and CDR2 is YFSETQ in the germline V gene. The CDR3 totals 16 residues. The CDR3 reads CASRPLPDTSGYGYTF. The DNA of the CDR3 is TGCGCCAGCAGACCTCTACCCGACACAAGCGGCTATGGCTACACCTTC.

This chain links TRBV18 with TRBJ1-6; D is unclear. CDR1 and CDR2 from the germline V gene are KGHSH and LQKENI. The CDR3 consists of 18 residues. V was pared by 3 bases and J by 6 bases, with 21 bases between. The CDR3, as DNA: TGTGCCAGCTCACCGTGGCCTTCGGGTATAGGTATTAATTCACCCCTCCACTTT. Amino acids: CASSPWPSGIGINSPLHF.

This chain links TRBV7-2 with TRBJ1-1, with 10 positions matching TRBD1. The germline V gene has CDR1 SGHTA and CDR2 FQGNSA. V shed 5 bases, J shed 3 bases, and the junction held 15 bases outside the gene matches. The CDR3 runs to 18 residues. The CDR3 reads CASSLTPPPGTGDTEAFF. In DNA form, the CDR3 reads TGTGCCAGCAGCCTAACCCCCCCTCCCGGGACAGGGGACACTGAAGCTTTCTTT.

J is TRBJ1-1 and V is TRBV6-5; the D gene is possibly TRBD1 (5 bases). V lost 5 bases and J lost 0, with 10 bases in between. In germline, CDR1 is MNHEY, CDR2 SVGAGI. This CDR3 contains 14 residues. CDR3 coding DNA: TGTGCCAGCAGTAGACAGCTGATGAACACTGAAGCTTTCTTT. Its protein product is CASSRQLMNTEAFF.

CDR3 DNA: TGTGCCAGCAGTAAATTACAACGGGGATCCTTTAGCGGAAACACCATATATTTT. Encoded protein: CASSKLQRGSFSGNTIYF. The V and J genes are TRBV2 and TRBJ1-3; no firm D call. V lost 5 bases and J lost 4, with 24 bases in between. Germline V gene data show CDR1 as SNHLY and CDR2 as FYNNEI. There are 18 residues in the CDR3. Together with reference TRBV2 and TRBJ1-3, the CDR3 gives the full variable domain: EPEVTQTPSHQVTQMGQEVILRCVPISNHLYFYWYRQILGQKVEFLVSFYNNEISEKSEIFDDQFSVERPDGSNFTLKIRSTKLEDSAMYFCASSKLQRGSFSGNTIYFGEGSWLTVV.

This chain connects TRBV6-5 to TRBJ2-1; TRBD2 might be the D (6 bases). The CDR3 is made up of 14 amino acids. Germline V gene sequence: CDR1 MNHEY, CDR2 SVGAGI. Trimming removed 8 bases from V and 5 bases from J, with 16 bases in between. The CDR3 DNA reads TGTGCCAGCCGACTCGGGGGTCACCACAATGAGCAGTTCTTC. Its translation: CASRLGGHHNEQFF.

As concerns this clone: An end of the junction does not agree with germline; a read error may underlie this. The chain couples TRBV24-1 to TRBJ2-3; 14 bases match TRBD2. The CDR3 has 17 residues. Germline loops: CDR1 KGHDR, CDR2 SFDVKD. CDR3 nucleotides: TGTGCCACCAGTGATTGGGGGACTAGCGGGGGCACGGATACGCAGTATTTT. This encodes CATSDWGTSGGTDTQYF.

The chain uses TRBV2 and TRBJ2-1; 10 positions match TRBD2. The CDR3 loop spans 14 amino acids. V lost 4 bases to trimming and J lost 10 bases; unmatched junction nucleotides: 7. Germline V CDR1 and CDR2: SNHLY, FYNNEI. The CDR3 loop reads CASSVTQREGEQFF. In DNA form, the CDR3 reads TGTGCCAGCAGTGTGACCCAGCGGGAGGGGGAGCAGTTCTTC. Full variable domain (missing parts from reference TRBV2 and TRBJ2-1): EPEVTQTPSHQVTQMGQEVILRCVPISNHLYFYWYRQILGQKVEFLVSFYNNEISEKSEIFDDQFSVERPDGSNFTLKIRSTKLEDSAMYFCASSVTQREGEQFFGPGTRLTVL.

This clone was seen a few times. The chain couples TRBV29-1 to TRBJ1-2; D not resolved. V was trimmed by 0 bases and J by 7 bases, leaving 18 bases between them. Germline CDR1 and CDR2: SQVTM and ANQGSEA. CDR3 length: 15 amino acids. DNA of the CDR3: TGCAGCGTTGAAGATGCTGCACAGATCGGCTCTGGCTACACCTTC. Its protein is CSVEDAAQIGSGYTF. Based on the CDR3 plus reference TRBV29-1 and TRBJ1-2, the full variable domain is SAVISQKPSRDICQRGTSLTIQCQVDSQVTMMFWYRQQPGQSLTLIATANQGSEATYESGFVIDKFPISRPNLTFSTLTVSNMSPEDSSIYLCSVEDAAQIGSGYTFGSGTRLTVV.

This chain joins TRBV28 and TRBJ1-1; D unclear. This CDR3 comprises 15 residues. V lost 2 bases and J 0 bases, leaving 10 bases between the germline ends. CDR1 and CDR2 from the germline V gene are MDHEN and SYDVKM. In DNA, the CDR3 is TGTGCCAGCAGTTTACGCCGAGAAGTGAACACTGAAGCTTTCTTT. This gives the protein CASSLRREVNTEAFF. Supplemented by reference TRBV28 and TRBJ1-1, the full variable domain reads DVKVTQSSRYLVKRTGEKVFLECVQDMDHENMFWYRQDPGLGLRLIYFSYDVKMKEKGDIPEGYSVSREKKERFSLILESASTNQTSMYLCASSLRREVNTEAFFGQGTRLTVV.

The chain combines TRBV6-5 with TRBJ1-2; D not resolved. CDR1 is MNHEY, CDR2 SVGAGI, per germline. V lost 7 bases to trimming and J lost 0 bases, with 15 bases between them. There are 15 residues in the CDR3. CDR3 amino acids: CASKVYSYPNYGYTF. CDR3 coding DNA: TGTGCCAGCAAGGTTTACAGCTATCCTAACTATGGCTACACCTTC.

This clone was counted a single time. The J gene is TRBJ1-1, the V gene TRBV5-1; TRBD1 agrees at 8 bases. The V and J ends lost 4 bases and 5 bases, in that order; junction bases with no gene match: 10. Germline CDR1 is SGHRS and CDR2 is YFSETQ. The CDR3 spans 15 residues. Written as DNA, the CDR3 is TGCGCCAGCAGCCTCACCGGACAGGGCGGGACTGAAGCTTTCTTT. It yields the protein CASSLTGQGGTEAFF.

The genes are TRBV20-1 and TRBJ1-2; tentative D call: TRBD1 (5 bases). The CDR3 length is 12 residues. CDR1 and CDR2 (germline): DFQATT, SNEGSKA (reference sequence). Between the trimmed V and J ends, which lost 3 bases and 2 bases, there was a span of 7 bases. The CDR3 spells CSASSGNYGYTF. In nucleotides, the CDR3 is TGCAGTGCTAGTTCAGGGAACTATGGCTACACCTTC.

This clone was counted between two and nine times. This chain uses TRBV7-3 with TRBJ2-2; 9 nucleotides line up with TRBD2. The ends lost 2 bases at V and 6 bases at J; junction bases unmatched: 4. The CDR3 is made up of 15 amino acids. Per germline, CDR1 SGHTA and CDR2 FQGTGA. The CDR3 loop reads CASSLSGTSPGELFF. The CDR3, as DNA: TGTGCCAGCAGCTTATCCGGGACTAGCCCCGGGGAGCTGTTTTTT.

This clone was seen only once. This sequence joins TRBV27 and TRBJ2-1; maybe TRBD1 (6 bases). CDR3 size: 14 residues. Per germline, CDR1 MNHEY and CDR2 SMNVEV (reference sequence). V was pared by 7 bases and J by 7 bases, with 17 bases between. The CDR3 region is CASTTQGFWNEQFF. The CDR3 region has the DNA TGTGCCAGCACGACACAGGGTTTTTGGAATGAGCAGTTCTTC.

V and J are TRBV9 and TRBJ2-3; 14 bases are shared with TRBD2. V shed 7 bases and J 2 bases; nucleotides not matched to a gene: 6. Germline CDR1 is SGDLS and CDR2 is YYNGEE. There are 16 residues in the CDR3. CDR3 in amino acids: CASGLAGGTSTDTQYF. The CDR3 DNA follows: TGTGCCAGCGGACTAGCGGGAGGTACATCCACAGATACGCAGTATTTT.

The CDR3 nucleotides are TGTGCCAGTAGTTGGACAGGGGGGACTGAAGCTTTCTTT. This encodes CASSWTGGTEAFF. J is TRBJ1-1 and V is TRBV19; 10 bases fit TRBD1. Germline V gene sequence: CDR1 LNHDA, CDR2 SQIVND (reference sequence). The junction had 2 bases not matched to a gene; V was cut back by 5 bases and J by 5 bases. CDR3 length: 13 amino acids. The variable domain in full, completed from reference TRBV19 and TRBJ1-1, reads DGGITQSPKYLFRKEGQNVTLSCEQNLNHDAMYWYRQDPGQGLRLIYYSQIVNDFQKGDIAEGYSVSREKKESFPLTVTSAQKNPTAFYLCASSWTGGTEAFFGQGTRLTVV.

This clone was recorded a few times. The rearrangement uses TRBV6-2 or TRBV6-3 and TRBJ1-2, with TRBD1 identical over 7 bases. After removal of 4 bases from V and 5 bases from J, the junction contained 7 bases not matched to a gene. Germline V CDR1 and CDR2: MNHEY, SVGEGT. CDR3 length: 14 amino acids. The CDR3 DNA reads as TGTGCCAGCAGTTCCGTGACAGGGATTTATGGCTACACCTTC. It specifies CASSSVTGIYGYTF.

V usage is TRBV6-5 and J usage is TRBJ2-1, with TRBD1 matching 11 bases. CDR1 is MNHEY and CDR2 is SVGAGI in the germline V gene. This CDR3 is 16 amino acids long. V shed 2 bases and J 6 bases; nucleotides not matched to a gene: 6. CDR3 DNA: TGTGCCAGCAGTTACAGTGGACAGGGGGCGCGCAATGAGCAGTTCTTC. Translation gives CASSYSGQGARNEQFF.

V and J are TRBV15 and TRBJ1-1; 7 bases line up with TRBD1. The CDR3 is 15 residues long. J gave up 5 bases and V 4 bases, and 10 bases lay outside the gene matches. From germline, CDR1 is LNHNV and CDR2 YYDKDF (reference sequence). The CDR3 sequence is CATSTSTGVRTEAFF. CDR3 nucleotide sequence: TGTGCCACCAGCACCTCAACAGGGGTGAGGACTGAAGCTTTCTTT.

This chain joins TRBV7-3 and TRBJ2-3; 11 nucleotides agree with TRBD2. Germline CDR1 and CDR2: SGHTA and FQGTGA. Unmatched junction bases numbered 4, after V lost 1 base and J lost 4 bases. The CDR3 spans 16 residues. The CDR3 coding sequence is TGTGCCAGCAGCTTAAGTAGCGGGGGGGCAGCAGATACGCAGTATTTT. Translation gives CASSLSSGGAADTQYF.

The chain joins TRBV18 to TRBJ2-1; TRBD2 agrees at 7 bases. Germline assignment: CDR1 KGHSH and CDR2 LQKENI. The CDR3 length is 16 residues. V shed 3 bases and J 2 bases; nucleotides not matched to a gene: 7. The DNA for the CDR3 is TGTGCCAGCTCACCCCCCAGAGCGGGAACCTACAATGAGCAGTTCTTC. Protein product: CASSPPRAGTYNEQFF.